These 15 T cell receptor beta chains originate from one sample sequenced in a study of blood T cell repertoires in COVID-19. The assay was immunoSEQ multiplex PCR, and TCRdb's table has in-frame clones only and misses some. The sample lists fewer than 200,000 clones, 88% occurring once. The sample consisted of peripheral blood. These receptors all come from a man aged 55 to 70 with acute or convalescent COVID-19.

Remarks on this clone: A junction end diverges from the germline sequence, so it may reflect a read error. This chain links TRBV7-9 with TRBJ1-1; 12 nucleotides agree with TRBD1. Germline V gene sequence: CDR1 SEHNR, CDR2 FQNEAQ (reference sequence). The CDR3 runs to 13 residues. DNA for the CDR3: TGTGCCAGCAGCATAGCGGGACAGGGGGCCTCTTTCTTT. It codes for CASSIAGQGASFF.

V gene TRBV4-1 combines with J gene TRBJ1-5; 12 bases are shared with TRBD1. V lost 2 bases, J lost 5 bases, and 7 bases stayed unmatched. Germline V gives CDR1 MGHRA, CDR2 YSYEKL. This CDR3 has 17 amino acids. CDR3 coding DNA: TGCGCCAGCAGCCAAACTGGGGACAGGGGGCTCTATCAGCCCCAGCATTTT. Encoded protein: CASSQTGDRGLYQPQHF.

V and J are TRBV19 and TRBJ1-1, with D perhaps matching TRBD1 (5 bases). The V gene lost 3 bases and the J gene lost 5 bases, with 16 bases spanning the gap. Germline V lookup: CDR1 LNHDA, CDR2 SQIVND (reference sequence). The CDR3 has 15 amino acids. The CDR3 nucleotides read TGTGCCAGTAGTATTCGATCGGGGGGATGGACTGAAGCTTTCTTT. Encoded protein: CASSIRSGGWTEAFF.

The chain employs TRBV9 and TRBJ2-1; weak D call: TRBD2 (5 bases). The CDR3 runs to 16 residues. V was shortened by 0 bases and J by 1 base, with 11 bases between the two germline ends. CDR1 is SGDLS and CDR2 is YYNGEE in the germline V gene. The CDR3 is CASSVVASWSYNEQFF. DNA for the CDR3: TGTGCCAGCAGCGTAGTCGCTAGCTGGTCCTACAATGAGCAGTTCTTC.

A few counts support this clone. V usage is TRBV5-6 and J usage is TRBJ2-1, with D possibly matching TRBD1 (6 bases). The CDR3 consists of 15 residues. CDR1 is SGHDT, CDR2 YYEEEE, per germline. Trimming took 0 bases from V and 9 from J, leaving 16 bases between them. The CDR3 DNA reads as TGTGCCAGCAGCTTGGGGACAGCAGGGTCGACTGAGCAGTTCTTC. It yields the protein CASSLGTAGSTEQFF.

CDR3 nucleotides: TGTGCCAGCAGCTTAGCGCTAGCGGGAGTGAACGGGGAGCTGTTTTTT. Its protein product is CASSLALAGVNGELFF. The chain carries TRBV7-9 and TRBJ2-2; 10 nucleotides line up with TRBD2. The CDR3 loop spans 16 amino acids. V lost 0 bases to trimming and J lost 7 bases; unmatched junction nucleotides: 5. Germline CDR1 and CDR2: SEHNR and FQNEAQ (reference sequence).

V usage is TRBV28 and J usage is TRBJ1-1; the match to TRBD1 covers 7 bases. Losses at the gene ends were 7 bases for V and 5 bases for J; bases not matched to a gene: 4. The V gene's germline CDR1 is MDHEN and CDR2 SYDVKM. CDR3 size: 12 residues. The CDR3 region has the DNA TGTGCCAGCATTAACAGGGGAACTGAAGCTTTCTTT. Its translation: CASINRGTEAFF. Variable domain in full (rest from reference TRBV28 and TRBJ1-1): DVKVTQSSRYLVKRTGEKVFLECVQDMDHENMFWYRQDPGLGLRLIYFSYDVKMKEKGDIPEGYSVSREKKERFSLILESASTNQTSMYLCASINRGTEAFFGQGTRLTVV.

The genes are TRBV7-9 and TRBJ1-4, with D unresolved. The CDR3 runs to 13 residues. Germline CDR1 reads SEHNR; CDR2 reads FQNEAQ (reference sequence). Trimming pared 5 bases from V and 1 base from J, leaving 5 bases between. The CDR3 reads CASSPITNEKLFF. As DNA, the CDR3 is TGTGCCAGCAGCCCAATAACTAATGAAAAACTGTTTTTT. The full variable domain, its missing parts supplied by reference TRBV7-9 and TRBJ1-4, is DTGVSQNPRHKITKRGQNVTFRCDPISEHNRLYWYRQTLGQGPEFLTYFQNEAQLEKSRLLSDRFSAERPKGSFSTLEIQRTEQGDSAMYLCASSPITNEKLFFGSGTQLSVL.

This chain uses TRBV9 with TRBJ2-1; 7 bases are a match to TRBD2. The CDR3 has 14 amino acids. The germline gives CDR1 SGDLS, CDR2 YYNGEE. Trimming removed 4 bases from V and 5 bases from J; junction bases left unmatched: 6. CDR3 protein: CASSPGGSDNEQFF. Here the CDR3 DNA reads TGTGCCAGCAGCCCCGGGGGGTCTGACAATGAGCAGTTCTTC.

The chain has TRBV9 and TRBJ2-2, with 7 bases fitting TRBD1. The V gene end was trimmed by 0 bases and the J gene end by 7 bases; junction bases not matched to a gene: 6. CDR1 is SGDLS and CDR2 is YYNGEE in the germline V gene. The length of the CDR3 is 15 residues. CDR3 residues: CASSVGQGGVGELFF. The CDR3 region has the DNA TGTGCCAGCAGCGTAGGACAGGGTGGTGTCGGGGAGCTGTTTTTT.

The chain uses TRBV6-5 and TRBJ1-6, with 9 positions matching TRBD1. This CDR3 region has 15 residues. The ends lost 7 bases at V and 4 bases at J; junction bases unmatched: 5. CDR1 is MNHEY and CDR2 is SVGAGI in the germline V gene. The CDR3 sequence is CASKGQGSYNSPLHF. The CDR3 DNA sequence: TGTGCCAGCAAGGGACAGGGATCGTATAATTCACCCCTCCACTTT.

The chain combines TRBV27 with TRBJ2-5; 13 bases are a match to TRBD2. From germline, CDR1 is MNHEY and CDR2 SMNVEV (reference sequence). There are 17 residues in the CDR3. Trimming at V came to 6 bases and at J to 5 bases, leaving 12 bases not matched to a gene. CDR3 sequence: CASRLGELAGGRETQYF. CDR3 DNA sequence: TGTGCCAGCAGACTTGGAGAACTAGCGGGGGGGCGGGAGACCCAGTACTTC.

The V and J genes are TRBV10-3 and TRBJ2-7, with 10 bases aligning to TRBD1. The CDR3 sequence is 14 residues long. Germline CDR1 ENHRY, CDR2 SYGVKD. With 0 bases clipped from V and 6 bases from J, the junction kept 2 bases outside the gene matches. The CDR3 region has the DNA TGTGCCATCAGTGAGTCCGGGGACAGGGGCGAGCAGTACGTC. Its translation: CAISESGDRGEQYV.

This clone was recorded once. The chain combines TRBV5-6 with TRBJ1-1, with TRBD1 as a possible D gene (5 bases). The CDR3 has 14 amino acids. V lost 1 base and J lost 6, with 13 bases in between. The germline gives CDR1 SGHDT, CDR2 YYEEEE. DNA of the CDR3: TGTGCCAGCAGCTTGCCCAGGGAAGAGTCTGAAGCTTTCTTT. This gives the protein CASSLPREESEAFF. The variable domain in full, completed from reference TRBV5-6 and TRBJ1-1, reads DAGVTQSPTHLIKTRGQQVTLRCSPKSGHDTVSWYQQALGQGPQFIFQYYEEEERQRGNFPDRFSGHQFPNYSSELNVNALLLGDSALYLCASSLPREESEAFFGQGTRLTVV.

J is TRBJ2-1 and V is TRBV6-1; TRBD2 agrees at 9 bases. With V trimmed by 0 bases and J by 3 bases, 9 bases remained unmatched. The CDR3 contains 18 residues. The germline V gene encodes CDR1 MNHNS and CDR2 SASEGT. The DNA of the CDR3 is TGTGCCAGCAGTGAAGCGCGGAGCGGGGGGACAAACTACAATGAGCAGTTCTTC. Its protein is CASSEARSGGTNYNEQFF.